This T cell receptor beta chain is drawn from a study of T cell responses to AZD1222 COVID-19 vaccine. The study's findings and limits: Spike-wide coverage was observed for vaccine-associated CD4 TCRs, with dominant responses at 160-218 and 743-854. Baseline serology detected seropositivity in only six AZD1222 recipients. Repertoire sampling happened only post peak T cell response.

A note on this clone: Its cognate antigen is unknown.

Method: immunoSEQ multiplex PCR; TCRdb's copy keeps in-frame clones and lacks some. This sample has some 150,000 clones, with around 88% found just once. V gave up 8 bases and J gave up 2 bases; unmatched junction bases: 3. This CDR3 spans 12 amino acids. Germline V lookup: CDR1 GTSNPN, CDR2 SVGIG (reference sequence). The starting material was peripheral blood, obtained on day 0 of AZD1222 vaccination. The chain links TRBV30 to TRBJ2-7; 10 positions agree with TRBD1. This clonotype was obtained from an adult in good health. The CDR3 nucleotides are TGTGCCGGACAGGGGGGTGCCTACGAGCAGTACTTC. Translation gives CAGQGGAYEQYF.